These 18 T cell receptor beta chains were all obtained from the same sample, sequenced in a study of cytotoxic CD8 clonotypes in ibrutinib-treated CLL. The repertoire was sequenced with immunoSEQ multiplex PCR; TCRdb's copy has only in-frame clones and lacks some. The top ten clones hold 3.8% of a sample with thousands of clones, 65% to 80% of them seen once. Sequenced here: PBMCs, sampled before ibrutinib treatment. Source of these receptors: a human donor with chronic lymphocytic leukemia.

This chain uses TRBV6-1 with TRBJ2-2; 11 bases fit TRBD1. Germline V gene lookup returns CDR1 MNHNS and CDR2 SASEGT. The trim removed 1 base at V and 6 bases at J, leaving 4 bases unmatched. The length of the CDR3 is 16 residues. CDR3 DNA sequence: TGTGCCAGCAGTGAAGTGGACAGGGGGCTCGCCGGGGAGCTGTTTTTT. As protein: CASSEVDRGLAGELFF.

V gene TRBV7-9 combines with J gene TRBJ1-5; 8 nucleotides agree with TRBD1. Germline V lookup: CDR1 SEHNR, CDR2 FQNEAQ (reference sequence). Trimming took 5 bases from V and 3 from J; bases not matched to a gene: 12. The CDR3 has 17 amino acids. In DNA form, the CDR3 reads TGTGCCAGCAGCGACCCGGGACAGGACCTAGCCAATCAGCCCCAGCATTTT. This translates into CASSDPGQDLANQPQHF.

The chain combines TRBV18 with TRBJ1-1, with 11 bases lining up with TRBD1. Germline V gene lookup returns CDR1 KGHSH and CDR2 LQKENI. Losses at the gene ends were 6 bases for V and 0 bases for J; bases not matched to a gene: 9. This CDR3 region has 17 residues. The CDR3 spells CASSIRTGGAVNTEAFF. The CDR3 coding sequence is TGTGCCAGCTCTATACGGACAGGGGGCGCGGTGAACACTGAAGCTTTCTTT.

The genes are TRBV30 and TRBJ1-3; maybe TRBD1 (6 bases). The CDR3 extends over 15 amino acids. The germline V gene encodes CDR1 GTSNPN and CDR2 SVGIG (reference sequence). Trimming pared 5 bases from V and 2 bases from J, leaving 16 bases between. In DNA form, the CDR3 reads TGTGCCTGGCAGACCTTACAGGGTACTGGAAACACCATATATTTT. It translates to CAWQTLQGTGNTIYF.

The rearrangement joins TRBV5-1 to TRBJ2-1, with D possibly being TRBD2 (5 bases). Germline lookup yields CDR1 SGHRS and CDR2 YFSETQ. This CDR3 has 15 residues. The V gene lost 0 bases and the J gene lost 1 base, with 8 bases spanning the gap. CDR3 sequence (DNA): TGCGCCAGCAGCTTGGAGAGGACTTCCTACAATGAGCAGTTCTTC. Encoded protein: CASSLERTSYNEQFF.

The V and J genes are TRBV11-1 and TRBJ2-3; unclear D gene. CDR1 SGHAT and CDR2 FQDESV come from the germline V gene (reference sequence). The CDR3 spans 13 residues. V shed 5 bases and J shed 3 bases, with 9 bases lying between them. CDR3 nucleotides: TGTGCCAGCAGCATGACGTTTACAGATACGCAGTATTTT. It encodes CASSMTFTDTQYF.

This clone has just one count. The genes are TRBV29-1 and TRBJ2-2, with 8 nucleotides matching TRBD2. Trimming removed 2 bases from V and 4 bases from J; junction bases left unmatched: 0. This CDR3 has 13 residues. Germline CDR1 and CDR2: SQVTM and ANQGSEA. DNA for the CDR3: TGCAGCGTTGAACTAGCGGGCACCGGGGAGCTGTTTTTT. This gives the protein CSVELAGTGELFF.

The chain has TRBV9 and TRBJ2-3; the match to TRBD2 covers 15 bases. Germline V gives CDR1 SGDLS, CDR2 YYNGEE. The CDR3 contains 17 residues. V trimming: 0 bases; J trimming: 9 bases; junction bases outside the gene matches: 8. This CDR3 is CASSVEGTSGGYDTQYF. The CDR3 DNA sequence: TGTGCCAGCAGCGTAGAAGGGACTAGCGGGGGGTACGACACGCAGTATTTT.

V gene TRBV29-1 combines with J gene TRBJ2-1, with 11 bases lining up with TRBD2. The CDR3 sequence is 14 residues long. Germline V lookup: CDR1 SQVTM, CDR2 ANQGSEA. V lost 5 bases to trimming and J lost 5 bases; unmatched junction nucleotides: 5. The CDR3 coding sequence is TGCAGCGTTTACGGGACTAGCGGAAACAATGAGCAGTTCTTC. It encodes CSVYGTSGNNEQFF.

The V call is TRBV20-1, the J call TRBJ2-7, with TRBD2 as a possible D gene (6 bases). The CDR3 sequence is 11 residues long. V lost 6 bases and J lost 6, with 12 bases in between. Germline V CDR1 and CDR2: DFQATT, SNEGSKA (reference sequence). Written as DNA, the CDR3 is TGCAGTGCCAGCCGGCGGGGCGAGCAGTACTTC. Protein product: CSASRRGEQYF.

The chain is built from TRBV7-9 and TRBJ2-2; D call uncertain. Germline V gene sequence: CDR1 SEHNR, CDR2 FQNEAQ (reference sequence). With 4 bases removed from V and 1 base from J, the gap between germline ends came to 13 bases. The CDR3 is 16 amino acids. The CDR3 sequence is CASSSPGSLNTGELFF. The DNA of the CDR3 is TGTGCCAGCAGCTCCCCGGGTTCCTTGAACACCGGGGAGCTGTTTTTT.

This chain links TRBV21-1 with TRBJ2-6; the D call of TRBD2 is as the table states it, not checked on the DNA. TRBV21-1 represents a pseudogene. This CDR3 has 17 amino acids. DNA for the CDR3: TGTGCCAGCAGTCCTTGCGAGAGCCACTCTGGGGCCAACGTCCTGACTTTC. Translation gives CASSPCESHSGANVLTF.

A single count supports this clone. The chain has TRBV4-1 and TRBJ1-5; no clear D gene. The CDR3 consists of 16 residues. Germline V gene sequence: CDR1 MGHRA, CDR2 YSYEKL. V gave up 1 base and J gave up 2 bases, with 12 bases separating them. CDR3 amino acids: CASSQGGLLGNQPQHF. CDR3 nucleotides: TGCGCCAGCAGCCAAGGGGGATTGTTGGGCAATCAGCCCCAGCATTTT.

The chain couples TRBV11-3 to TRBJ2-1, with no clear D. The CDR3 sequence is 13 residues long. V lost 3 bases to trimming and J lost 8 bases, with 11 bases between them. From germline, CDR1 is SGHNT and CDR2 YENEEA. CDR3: CASSFREGDEQFF. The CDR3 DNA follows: TGTGCCAGCAGCTTTAGGGAAGGCGATGAGCAGTTCTTC.

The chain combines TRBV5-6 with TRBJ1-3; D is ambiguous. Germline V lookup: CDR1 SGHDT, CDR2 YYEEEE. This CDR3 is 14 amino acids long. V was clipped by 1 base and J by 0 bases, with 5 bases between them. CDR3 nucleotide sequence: TGTGCCAGCAGCTTGACTCGCTCTGGAAACACCATATATTTT. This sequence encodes CASSLTRSGNTIYF.

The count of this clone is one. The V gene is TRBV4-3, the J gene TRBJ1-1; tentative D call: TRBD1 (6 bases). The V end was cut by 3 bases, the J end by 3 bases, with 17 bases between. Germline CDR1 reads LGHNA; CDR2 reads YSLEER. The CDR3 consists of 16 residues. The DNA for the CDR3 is TGCGCCAGCAGCCATGGAGAAGGGGGTTCTGACACTGAAGCTTTCTTT. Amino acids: CASSHGEGGSDTEAFF.

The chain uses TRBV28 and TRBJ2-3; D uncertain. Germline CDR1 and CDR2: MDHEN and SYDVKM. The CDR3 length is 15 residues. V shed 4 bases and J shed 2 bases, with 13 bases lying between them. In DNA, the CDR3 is TGTGCCAGCAGTTCGCCCGCTAAGGCCACAGATACGCAGTATTTT. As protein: CASSSPAKATDTQYF.

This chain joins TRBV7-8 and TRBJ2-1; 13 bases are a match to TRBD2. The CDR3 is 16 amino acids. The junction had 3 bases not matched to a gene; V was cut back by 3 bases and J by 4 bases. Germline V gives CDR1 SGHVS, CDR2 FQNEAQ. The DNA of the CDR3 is TGTGCCAGCAGCTTCGGACTAGCGGGGGCTTACAATGAGCAGTTCTTC. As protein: CASSFGLAGAYNEQFF.